A selection of T cell receptor beta chains follows, all from one sample in a study of memory CD4+ T cells and cytomegalovirus serostatus. This table comes from immunoSEQ multiplex PCR, and its TCRdb copy is limited to in-frame clones, with some not included. The sample lists tens of thousands of clones; 76% were seen once. Material for sequencing was memory CD4+ T cells from blood. The receptors come from an adult in good health and CMV-seronegative. CDR3s include the opening cysteine and the closing phenylalanine or tryptophan. D genes are given only for firm matches. Size is omitted from some rows. Given values are once, few, many or a class for expanded clones.

>TRBJ1-1|few|TRBV29-1|13|.
CSAMTAMNTEAFF
TGCAGCGCAATGACAGCTATGAACACTGAAGCTTTCTTT
>TRBJ2-3|.|TRBV28|16|TRBD2
CASSTLSGLGDDTQYF
TGTGCCAGCAGTACCCTGTCGGGACTAGGGGACGATACGCAGTATTTT
>TRBJ2-5|.|TRBV5-1|15|TRBD1
CASSLAGTEQETQYF
TGCGCCAGCAGCTTGGCCGGGACAGAGCAAGAGACCCAGTACTTC
>TRBJ2-7|.|TRBV30|16|TRBD1
CAWSGAQGLASHEQYF
TGTGCCTGGAGTGGGGCACAGGGGCTTGCTTCCCACGAGCAGTACTTC
>TRBJ1-5|.|TRBV5-5|16|.
CASSLVQGGGNQPQHF
TGTGCCAGCAGCTTGGTGCAGGGAGGTGGCAATCAGCCCCAGCATTTT
>TRBJ1-1|.|TRBV9|13|.
CASSPTQDRGAFF
TGTGCCAGCAGCCCGACGCAGGACAGAGGCGCTTTCTTT
>TRBJ2-2|.|TRBV14|13|.
CASSQPIAGELFF
TGTGCCAGCAGCCAACCCATAGCAGGGGAGCTGTTTTTT
>TRBJ2-1|.|TRBV27|16|.
CASSLLMGRGNNEQFF
TGTGCCAGCAGCTTGCTGATGGGACGGGGTAACAATGAGCAGTTCTTC
>TRBJ2-7|few|TRBV5-5|15|TRBD1
CASSRDRGGSYEQYF
TGTGCCAGCAGCCGTGACAGGGGGGGTTCCTACGAGCAGTACTTC
>TRBJ2-7|.|TRBV7-2|15|TRBD2
CASSPWGGRSDEQYF
TGTGCCAGCAGCCCTTGGGGCGGGAGGAGCGACGAGCAGTACTTC
>TRBJ1-3|.|TRBV4-2|18|.
CASSLPSQRIGPGNTIYF
TGTGCCAGCAGCCTCCCTTCTCAGCGGATAGGGCCTGGAAACACCATATATTTT
>TRBJ1-4|.|TRBV30|15|TRBD1
CAWSVAGQFNEKLFF
TGTGCCTGGAGTGTAGCGGGACAGTTCAATGAAAAACTGTTTTTT
>TRBJ2-7|.|TRBV18|13|.
CASSPEGATEQYF
TGTGCCAGCTCACCTGAGGGCGCGACCGAGCAGTACTTC
>TRBJ2-1|.|TRBV11-2|15|TRBD2
CASSSGLAGYNEQFF
TGTGCCAGCAGCTCGGGACTAGCGGGTTACAATGAGCAGTTCTTC
>TRBJ2-2|.|TRBV7-3|16|.
CASSPREGGTTGELFF
TGTGCCAGCAGCCCCCGTGAAGGGGGAACCACCGGGGAGCTGTTTTTT
>TRBJ2-7|few|TRBV5-1|14|.
CASSLVAATYEQYF
TGCGCCAGCAGCTTGGTCGCAGCCACCTACGAGCAGTACTTC
>TRBJ2-7|.|TRBV20-1|11|.
CSATEAYEQYF
TGCAGTGCCACGGAAGCCTACGAGCAGTACTTC
>TRBJ1-1|.|TRBV25-1|12|.
CASTPGGSLAFF
TGTGCCAGCACCCCTGGGGGCAGCCTAGCTTTCTTT
>TRBJ1-2|.|TRBV10-3|13|TRBD1
CAIRGQGLEGYTF
TGTGCCATCAGGGGACAGGGCCTTGAGGGCTACACCTTC
>TRBJ2-7|.|TRBV5-1|14|.
CASSLSGPGYEQYF
TGCGCCAGCAGCTTATCGGGGCCAGGCTACGAGCAGTACTTC
>TRBJ2-3|few|TRBV29-1|15|.
CSVEQSPRQADTQYF
TGCAGCGTTGAACAGTCACCGCGACAAGCAGATACGCAGTATTTT
>TRBJ2-3|.|TRBV7-9|16|TRBD1
CASSLLDRGWADTQYF
TGTGCCAGCAGCTTACTGGACAGGGGATGGGCAGATACGCAGTATTTT
>TRBJ1-5|.|TRBV6-6|15|.
CASSHGDPSNQPQHF
TGTGCCAGCAGCCATGGGGACCCGAGCAATCAGCCCCAGCATTTT